The source of this T cell receptor beta chain is a study of CD8+ T cells in alopecia areata. Following RNA extraction, reverse transcription yielded cDNA that acted as the sequencing template. Method: immunoSEQ multiplex PCR; TCRdb's copy keeps in-frame clones and lacks some. This sample has about 200,000 clones, with roughly 56% found just once. Regarding the study as a whole: In patients, TCRs were shared less clearly than in mice, and HLA may possibly be involved. Normal-skin resident alphabeta T cells also appear among scalp sample sequences. Researchers report lesional scalp, most notably alopecia totalis/universalis, outstripped normal scalp in clonality.

CDR3 length equals 14 residues. J lost 4 bases, V lost 3 bases, and 6 bases had no gene match. Germline values: CDR1 SGHDT, CDR2 YYEEEE. Concerning this clone itself: What it binds is unknown. Different DNA sequences within this sample yield the same CDR3.

Sequenced input: CD8+ T cells sorted from blood. The TCR comes from a human donor in good health. The chain links TRBV5-6 to TRBJ2-7, with 8 positions matching TRBD1. CDR3: CASSWGQGAYEQYF. CDR3 nucleotides: TGTGCCAGCAGCTGGGGGCAGGGGGCTTACGAGCAGTACTTC.